Below, one TCR beta chain is given with its context. TCRdb keeps only in-frame clones here, not all; method: immunoSEQ multiplex PCR. The repertoire holds around 25,000 clones, with 60% to 75% as singletons. The data derive from a study of blood T cell repertoires in COVID-19. As for the study in general: From T cells, B-cell-depleted T cells, or PBMCs came the material, which was cDNA or gDNA.

The CDR3 is 16 amino acids. Trimming shortened V by 2 bases and J by 3 bases, and 14 bases separated the two germline ends. Germline V gene data show CDR1 as SGHAT and CDR2 as FQNNGV. Patients in Seattle were enrolled during active infection, then followed longitudinally. This clonotype was sampled from a man aged 45 to 65 with COVID-19, enrolled during active disease. V and J are TRBV11-2 and TRBJ2-1; D might be TRBD2 (5 bases). The material sequenced was peripheral blood. The CDR3 protein is CASSLWKDWGYNEQFF. In nucleotides, the CDR3 is TGTGCCAGCAGCTTATGGAAGGACTGGGGCTACAATGAGCAGTTCTTC.